Listed here are 15 T cell receptor beta chains from one sample, sequenced in a study of cytomegalovirus exposure and HLA in healthy donors. PCR employed 60 Vbeta and 13 Jbeta primers. TCRdb's table, derived via immunoSEQ multiplex PCR, lists solely in-frame clones and lacks some. The table lists about 200,000 clones, around 80% of them singletons. The sequenced material came from PBMCs. These receptors were taken from a boy between 2 and 15 years old in good health and CMV-seronegative.

This chain links TRBV30 with TRBJ2-7; D unresolved. Germline assignment: CDR1 GTSNPN and CDR2 SVGIG (reference sequence). V was shortened by 4 bases and J by 5 bases, with 18 bases between the two germline ends. The CDR3 is made up of 14 amino acids. The CDR3 DNA reads as TGTGCCTGGAAAGCGAGCAGTCCGGTCCACGAGCAGTACTTC. Its translation: CAWKASSPVHEQYF.

The chain joins TRBV13 to TRBJ1-6, with 8 bases matching TRBD1. The V segment lost 5 bases and the J segment 10 bases; nucleotides outside the gene matches: 13. The CDR3 totals 16 residues. From germline, CDR1 is PRHDT and CDR2 FYEKMQ (reference sequence). Here the CDR3 reads CASSRAPGQALSPLHF. CDR3 coding DNA: TGTGCCAGCAGCCGGGCCCCGGGACAGGCCCTATCACCCCTCCACTTT.

The CDR3 sequence is CASSEDVTGATDTQYF. In DNA, the CDR3 is TGTGCCAGCAGTGAAGACGTGACAGGGGCCACAGATACGCAGTATTTT. The rearrangement joins TRBV6-1 to TRBJ2-3, with TRBD1 identical over 8 bases. The CDR3 loop spans 16 amino acids. V dropped 1 base and J dropped 2; count of bases not matched to a gene: 5. Per germline, CDR1 MNHNS and CDR2 SASEGT.

The chain has TRBV19 and TRBJ1-5; D is unresolved. Looked up from germline, CDR1 is LNHDA and CDR2 is SQIVND (reference sequence). The CDR3 totals 12 residues. V gave up 5 bases and J gave up 6 bases, with 8 bases separating them. The CDR3 protein is CASSLGPQPQHF. In nucleotides, the CDR3 is TGTGCCAGTAGTCTGGGCCCTCAGCCCCAGCATTTT.

The chain carries TRBV19 and TRBJ2-5; possibly TRBD2 for D (6 bases). Judging by the DNA end, TRBJ2-7 fits better; the J call may be wrong. Germline values: CDR1 LNHDA, CDR2 SQIVND (reference sequence). This CDR3 is 15 amino acids long. The CDR3 coding sequence is TGTGCCAGTAGGAGACTAGATGAGGGAGTCTACGAGCAGTACTTC. It translates to CASRRLDEGVYEQYF.

V gene TRBV29-1 combines with J gene TRBJ2-1; 9 nucleotides agree with TRBD1. Per germline, CDR1 SQVTM and CDR2 ANQGSEA. The CDR3 is 15 amino acids. V trimming: 7 bases; J trimming: 9 bases; junction bases outside the gene matches: 16. CDR3 loop: CSGEGQGALQGEQFF. CDR3 in DNA: TGCAGCGGGGAGGGACAGGGCGCGCTTCAGGGTGAGCAGTTCTTC.

CDR3 amino acids: CASEVGFAGVDNEQFF. CDR3 nucleotides: TGCGCCAGCGAGGTTGGGTTCGCGGGCGTTGACAATGAGCAGTTCTTC. The chain joins TRBV5-1 to TRBJ2-1; a weak D match, TRBD2 (5 bases). Germline values: CDR1 SGHRS, CDR2 YFSETQ. The V gene lost 7 bases and the J gene lost 5 bases, with 22 bases spanning the gap. The CDR3 runs 16 residues.

The V and J genes are TRBV19 and TRBJ2-1; TRBD1 might be the D (6 bases). The germline CDR1 and CDR2 sequences are LNHDA and SQIVND (reference sequence). The ends were cut back, 7 bases at V and 13 bases at J, with 11 bases in the middle. The CDR3 is made up of 10 amino acids. The CDR3 here is CASMGTNQFF. The CDR3 DNA follows: TGTGCCAGTATGGGGACAAACCAGTTCTTC.

This clone occurred once. The chain is built from TRBV5-1 and TRBJ2-7; tentatively, D is TRBD2 (6 bases). CDR1 is SGHRS and CDR2 is YFSETQ in the germline V gene. This CDR3 is built from 13 residues. V was shortened by 7 bases and J by 10 bases, with 21 bases between the two germline ends. The CDR3 here is CASQGGGSGQQYF. The CDR3 nucleotides are TGCGCCAGCCAAGGTGGGGGTAGCGGACAACAGTACTTC.

V gene TRBV9 combines with J gene TRBJ1-4; a possible D gene is TRBD1 (5 bases). Germline CDR1 reads SGDLS; CDR2 reads YYNGEE. Trimming removed 5 bases at V and 3 bases at J, with 14 bases between. This CDR3 has 15 residues. Here the CDR3 reads CASSREGLANEKLFF. CDR3 DNA sequence: TGTGCCAGCAGTAGGGAGGGGCTAGCTAATGAAAAACTGTTTTTT.

The V call is TRBV9, the J call TRBJ2-2; D remains unclear. CDR1 and CDR2 (germline): SGDLS, YYNGEE. V was pared by 2 bases and J by 7 bases, with 9 bases between. The CDR3 covers 13 residues. This CDR3 is CASSVRGFGELFF. The CDR3 bases are TGTGCCAGCAGCGTCCGAGGTTTCGGGGAGCTGTTTTTT.

The chain combines TRBV7-2 with TRBJ2-1; the D gene is possibly TRBD2 (5 bases). V was shortened by 8 bases and J by 6 bases, with 11 bases between the two germline ends. CDR3 length: 12 residues. Germline CDR1 and CDR2: SGHTA and FQGNSA. The CDR3 sequence: CASASTTNEQFF. The CDR3 DNA is TGTGCCAGCGCGTCGACTACCAATGAGCAGTTCTTC.

This rearrangement joins TRBV5-1 to TRBJ2-3; 14 nucleotides align to TRBD2. Per the germline V gene, CDR1 is SGHRS and CDR2 is YFSETQ. The CDR3 runs to 16 residues. After removal of 5 bases from V and 5 bases from J, the junction contained 7 bases not matched to a gene. The CDR3 region is CASSLTSGGVIDTQYF. CDR3 bases: TGCGCCAGCAGTTTGACTAGCGGGGGGGTAATAGATACGCAGTATTTT.

V and J are TRBV2 and TRBJ2-1, with 9 positions matching TRBD2. The trim removed 8 bases at V and 7 bases at J, leaving 3 bases unmatched. Per germline, CDR1 SNHLY and CDR2 FYNNEI. This CDR3 has 12 residues. The CDR3 region is CASAGGRNEQFF. DNA of the CDR3: TGTGCCAGCGCGGGGGGGCGTAATGAGCAGTTCTTC.

The J gene is TRBJ2-7, the V gene TRBV6-1; TRBD2 aligns across 11 bases. V shed 1 base and J 2 bases; nucleotides not matched to a gene: 4. There are 16 residues in the CDR3. Per germline, CDR1 MNHNS and CDR2 SASEGT. In DNA, the CDR3 is TGTGCCAGCAGTGAAGTATTAGCGGGAGGGCCCTACGAGCAGTACTTC. Its translation: CASSEVLAGGPYEQYF.